This T cell receptor beta chain is from a study of cytotoxic CD8 clonotypes in ibrutinib-treated CLL. Study-wide context: On average, 94,082 productive rearrangements and more than 200,000 productive templates per sample.

Only in-frame clones appear in the TCRdb table, and some are missing; sequencing was by immunoSEQ multiplex PCR. The data show around 310,000 clones, approximately 80% seen once. General study findings and limits: Sustained-remission and progressing patients had different sampling times. Treatment saw public clonotypes, which were uncommon, either contract or stay stable.

The CDR3 is 15 residues long. Germline V gene lookup returns CDR1 SGHNT and CDR2 YYREEE (reference sequence). The V segment lost 0 bases and the J segment 2 bases; nucleotides outside the gene matches: 4. Details on this clone: Its specificity is not known.

This chain connects TRBV5-4 to TRBJ2-7; 8 positions match TRBD1. This clonotype originated in a human donor with chronic lymphocytic leukemia. The sequencing here drew on PBMCs, taken before ibrutinib treatment. The CDR3, as DNA: TGTGCCAGCAGCTTGGGTTCAGGGGGCGCCTACGAGCAGTACTTC. Protein product: CASSLGSGGAYEQYF.